These 12 T cell receptor beta chains came from one sample sequenced in a study of CD8 T cells in ankylosing spondylitis. Findings and limits, study-wide: Ankylosing spondylitis blood seemed to carry a telltale TCR beta motif made of several highly homologous variants.

TCRdb analysed the 5' RACE reads with MiXCR anew, one entry per CDR3 protein. Of fewer than 550,000 distinct CDR3 sequences listed, less than 6% are singletons. What these receptors recognize is not known. Sequenced input: blood, either unsorted or a sorted T cell fraction (not recorded which). The receptors come from a male donor with ankylosing spondylitis.

This clonotype came up many times. This chain connects TRBV5-1 to TRBJ1-4; TRBD1 is a possible D gene (6 bases). V shed 3 bases and J shed 5 bases, with 11 bases lying between them. There are 14 residues in the CDR3. CDR1 and CDR2 (germline): SGHRS, YFSETQ. DNA of the CDR3: TGCGCCAGCAGCTCGACAGGACCAAATGAAAAACTGTTTTTT. It codes for CASSSTGPNEKLFF.

This clonotype has only a few counts. The CDR3 loop is CASRPGYSYEQYF. In DNA form, the CDR3 reads TGTGCCAGCAGGCCAGGGTATTCCTACGAGCAGTACTTC. The chain links TRBV28 to TRBJ2-7; tentatively, D is TRBD1 (5 bases). Germline CDR1 MDHEN, CDR2 SYDVKM. The V end lost 6 bases, the J end lost 1 base, and 10 bases lay between the germline ends. This CDR3 region has 13 residues.

This clonotype was counted at least ten times. This chain connects TRBV20-1 to TRBJ2-1; 8 bases fit TRBD2. J gave up 8 bases and V 3 bases, and 12 bases lay outside the gene matches. The germline gives CDR1 DFQATT, CDR2 SNEGSKA (reference sequence). CDR3 length equals 15 residues. CDR3 DNA sequence: TGCAGTGCTAGGGCTGTGGCGGGAGGAATCCATGAGCAGTTCTTC. Amino acid sequence: CSARAVAGGIHEQFF.

This clonotype was counted only a few times. The V gene is TRBV3-1, the J gene TRBJ1-1; maybe TRBD1 (5 bases). The CDR3 has 15 amino acids. Looked up from germline, CDR1 is LGHDT and CDR2 is YNNKEL (reference sequence). Trimming took off 6 bases at V and 5 bases at J, with 19 bases between the two ends. The CDR3 protein is CASRHLQEVGTEAFF. CDR3 coding DNA: TGTGCCAGCAGGCACCTACAGGAGGTGGGGACTGAAGCTTTCTTT.

The chain links TRBV27 to TRBJ2-7; D could derive from TRBD1 or TRBD2 (6 bases each). The V gene lost 4 bases and the J gene lost 2 bases, with 12 bases spanning the gap. CDR1 and CDR2 (germline): MNHEY, SMNVEV (reference sequence). The CDR3 is made up of 14 amino acids. This CDR3 reads CASSWGAGPYEQYF. For the CDR3, the DNA is TGTGCCAGCAGTTGGGGGGCGGGTCCCTACGAGCAGTACTTC.

This clonotype has a count of ten or more. The V and J genes are TRBV25-1 and TRBJ2-5; D may match TRBD1 or TRBD2 (6 bases each). The germline V gene encodes CDR1 MGHDK and CDR2 SYGVNS. The ends were cut back, 8 bases at V and 4 bases at J, with 8 bases in the middle. The CDR3 is 11 amino acids. CDR3 DNA sequence: TGTGCCAGCGGAGGGGGAGAGACCCAGTACTTC. This encodes CASGGGETQYF.

This clonotype was detected many times. The chain employs TRBV5-1 and TRBJ2-7; 8 bases match TRBD1. The V gene's germline CDR1 is SGHRS and CDR2 YFSETQ. With V trimmed by 5 bases and J by 2 bases, 6 bases remained unmatched. The CDR3 is 14 amino acids. CDR3: CASRYDRGPYEQYF. DNA of the CDR3: TGCGCCAGCAGGTACGACAGGGGCCCCTACGAGCAGTACTTC.

There are many counts of this clonotype. The genes are TRBV5-5 and TRBJ1-1, with a weak D call TRBD1 (5 bases). The CDR3 length is 14 residues. CDR1 and CDR2 from the germline V gene are SGHKS and YYEKEE (reference sequence). Trimming removed 0 bases from V and 4 bases from J, with 10 bases in between. CDR3 amino acids: CASSLGAGSTEAFF. For the CDR3, the DNA is TGTGCCAGCAGCTTGGGGGCAGGGAGCACTGAAGCTTTCTTT.

Many counts were recorded for this clonotype. The chain links TRBV3-1 to TRBJ2-2, with 9 bases fitting TRBD1. The CDR3 extends over 15 amino acids. Germline V gene data show CDR1 as LGHDT and CDR2 as YNNKEL (reference sequence). V shed 3 bases, J shed 3 bases, and the junction held 2 bases outside the gene matches. The CDR3 nucleotides are TGTGCCAGCAGCCATTGGACAGGGGACACCGGGGAGCTGTTTTTT. Its protein product is CASSHWTGDTGELFF.

This clonotype was counted ten times or more. This chain connects TRBV4-2 to TRBJ1-1, with a possible D match to TRBD1 (5 bases). Germline V gene lookup returns CDR1 LGHNA and CDR2 YNFKEQ. V gave up 5 bases and J gave up 6 bases, with 13 bases separating them. The CDR3 consists of 13 residues. The chain's CDR3 is CASSARGSAEAFF. CDR3 nucleotide sequence: TGTGCCAGCAGCGCTCGGGGCTCCGCTGAAGCTTTCTTT.

This clonotype was counted many times. The rearrangement links TRBV4-3 to TRBJ1-3, with 7 nucleotides matching TRBD1. This CDR3 region has 16 residues. Germline values: CDR1 LGHNA, CDR2 YSLEER. Germline trimming cut 4 bases from V and 3 bases from J; bases unmatched to any gene: 9. The CDR3 bases are TGCGCCAGCAGCCCGTATCTTGACAGGGTTGGAAACACCATATATTTT. Its translation: CASSPYLDRVGNTIYF.

Concerning this clonotype: Just one base apart from a much larger clone, this may be a read error. The genes are TRBV12-3 or TRBV12-4 and TRBJ1-5; D remains unclear. The CDR3 extends over 16 amino acids. Trimming stripped 7 bases from V and 1 base from J, with 17 bases between. As DNA, the CDR3 is TGTGCCAGCACTACGACGAACCATGGGAGCAATCAGCCCCAGCATTTT. Protein product: CASTTTNHGSNQPQHF.